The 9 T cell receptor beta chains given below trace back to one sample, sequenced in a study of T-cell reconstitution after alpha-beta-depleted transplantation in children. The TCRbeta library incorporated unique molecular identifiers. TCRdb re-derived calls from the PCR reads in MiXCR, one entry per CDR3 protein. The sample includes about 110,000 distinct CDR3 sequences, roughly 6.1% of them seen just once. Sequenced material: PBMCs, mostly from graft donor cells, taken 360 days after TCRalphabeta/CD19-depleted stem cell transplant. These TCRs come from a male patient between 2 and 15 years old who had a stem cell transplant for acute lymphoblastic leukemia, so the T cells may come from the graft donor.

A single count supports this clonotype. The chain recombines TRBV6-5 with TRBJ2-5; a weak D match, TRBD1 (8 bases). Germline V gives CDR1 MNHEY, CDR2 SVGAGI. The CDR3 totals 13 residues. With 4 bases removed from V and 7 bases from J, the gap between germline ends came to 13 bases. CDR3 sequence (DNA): TGTGCCAGCAGTTCACAGGGGGGGGTGACCCAGTACTTC. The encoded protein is CASSSQGGVTQYF.

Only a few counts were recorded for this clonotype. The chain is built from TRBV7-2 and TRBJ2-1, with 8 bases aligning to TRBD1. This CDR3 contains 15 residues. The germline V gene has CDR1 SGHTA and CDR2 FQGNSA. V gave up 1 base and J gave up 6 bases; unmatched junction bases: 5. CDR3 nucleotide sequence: TGTGCCAGCAGCTTAGGACAGGGGAGAGTCAATGAGCAGTTCTTC. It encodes CASSLGQGRVNEQFF.

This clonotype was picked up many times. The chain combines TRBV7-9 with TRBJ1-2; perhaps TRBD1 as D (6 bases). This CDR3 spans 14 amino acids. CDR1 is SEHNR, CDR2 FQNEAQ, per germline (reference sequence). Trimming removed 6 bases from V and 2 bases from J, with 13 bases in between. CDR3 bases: TGTGCCAGCAGGCCTACACAGGGAAACTATGGCTACACCTTC. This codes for CASRPTQGNYGYTF.

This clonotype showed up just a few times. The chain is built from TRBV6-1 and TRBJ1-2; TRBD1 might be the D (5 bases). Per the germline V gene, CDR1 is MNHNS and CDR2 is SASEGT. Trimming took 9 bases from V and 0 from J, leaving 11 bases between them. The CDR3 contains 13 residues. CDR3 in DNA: TGTGCCAGTCAATGGGGGGCTAACTATGGCTACACCTTC. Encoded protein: CASQWGANYGYTF.

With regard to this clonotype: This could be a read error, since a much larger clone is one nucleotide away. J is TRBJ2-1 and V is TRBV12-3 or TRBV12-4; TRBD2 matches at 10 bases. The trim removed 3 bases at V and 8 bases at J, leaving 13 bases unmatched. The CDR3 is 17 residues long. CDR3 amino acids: CASSLPSGRLGEDEQFF. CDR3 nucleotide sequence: TGTGCCAGCAGTTTGCCTAGCGGGAGACTCGGGGAAGATGAGCAGTTCTTC.

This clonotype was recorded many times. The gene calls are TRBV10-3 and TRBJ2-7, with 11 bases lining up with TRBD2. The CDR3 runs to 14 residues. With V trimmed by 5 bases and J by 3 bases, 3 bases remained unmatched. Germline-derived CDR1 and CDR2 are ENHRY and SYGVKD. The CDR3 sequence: CAISPGTSGYEQYF. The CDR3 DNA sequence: TGTGCCATCAGTCCCGGGACTAGCGGCTACGAGCAGTACTTC.

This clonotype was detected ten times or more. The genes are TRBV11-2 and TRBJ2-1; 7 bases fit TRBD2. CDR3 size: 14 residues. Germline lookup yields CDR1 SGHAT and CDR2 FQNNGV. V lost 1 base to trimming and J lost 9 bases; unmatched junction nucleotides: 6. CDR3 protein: CASSLGGGRGEQFF. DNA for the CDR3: TGTGCCAGCAGCTTAGGAGGAGGGAGGGGTGAGCAGTTCTTC.

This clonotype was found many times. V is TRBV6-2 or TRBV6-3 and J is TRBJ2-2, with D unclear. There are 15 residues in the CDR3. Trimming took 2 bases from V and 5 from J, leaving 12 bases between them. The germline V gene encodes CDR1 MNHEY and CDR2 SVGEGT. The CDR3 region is CASSYAHVGTGELFF. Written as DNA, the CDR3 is TGTGCCAGCAGTTACGCTCACGTGGGGACCGGGGAGCTGTTTTTT.

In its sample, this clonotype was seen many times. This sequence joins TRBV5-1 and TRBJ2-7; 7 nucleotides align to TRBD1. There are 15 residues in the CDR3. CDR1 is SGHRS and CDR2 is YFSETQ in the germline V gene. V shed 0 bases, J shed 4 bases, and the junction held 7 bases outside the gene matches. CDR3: CASSLVGTVSYEQYF. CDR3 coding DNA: TGCGCCAGCAGCTTGGTCGGGACAGTCTCGTACGAGCAGTACTTC.